A single sample is the source of the 20 T cell receptor beta chains below, sequenced in a study of CD8 T cells in ankylosing spondylitis. TCRdb re-analysed the 5' RACE reads in MiXCR, keeping a single row per CDR3 protein. The sample lists tens of thousands of distinct CDR3 sequences; 9.5% to 11% were seen once. Input material: blood, either unsorted or a sorted T cell fraction (not recorded which). Receptors originate from a male donor with ankylosing spondylitis or in good health (not recorded which).

The V call is TRBV11-2, the J call TRBJ2-3, with D perhaps TRBD1 (5 bases). The germline V and J ends were trimmed by 3 bases and 2 bases, with 6 bases remaining between them. In germline, CDR1 is SGHAT, CDR2 FQNNGV. CDR3 size: 13 residues. As DNA, the CDR3 is TGTGCCAGCAGCTTGACAGTCACAGATACGCAGTATTTT. The encoded protein is CASSLTVTDTQYF.

This clonotype was observed at least ten times. The chain links TRBV28 to TRBJ1-1; D gene ambiguous. Germline CDR1 reads MDHEN; CDR2 reads SYDVKM. The V gene lost 6 bases and the J gene lost 6 bases, with 8 bases spanning the gap. This CDR3 is 11 amino acids long. The CDR3 spells CASSDGAEAFF. CDR3 in DNA: TGTGCCAGCAGCGACGGGGCTGAAGCTTTCTTT.

This clonotype appeared many times. This chain connects TRBV27 to TRBJ2-1; 15 bases are shared with TRBD2. The trim removed 4 bases at V and 9 bases at J, leaving 10 bases unmatched. Germline values: CDR1 MNHEY, CDR2 SMNVEV (reference sequence). The CDR3 loop spans 17 amino acids. CDR3 amino acids: CASSSPGTSGGPREQFF. CDR3 nucleotides: TGTGCCAGCAGTTCCCCCGGGACTAGCGGGGGGCCACGTGAGCAGTTCTTC.

This clonotype was seen repeatedly, ten times or more. The gene calls are TRBV25-1 and TRBJ1-5, with D tentatively TRBD1 (6 bases). Looked up from germline, CDR1 is MGHDK and CDR2 is SYGVNS. Trimming pared 3 bases from V and 5 bases from J, leaving 17 bases between. The CDR3 is made up of 16 amino acids. In nucleotides, the CDR3 is TGTGCCAGCAGTGAGTCTAGGCAGGGGACGCATCAGCCCCAGCATTTT. Residues: CASSESRQGTHQPQHF.

This rearrangement joins TRBV30 to TRBJ2-5; unclear D gene. This CDR3 has 11 residues. CDR1 and CDR2 (germline): GTSNPN, SVGIG (reference sequence). V was cut by 2 bases and J by 1 base, with 2 bases left in between. CDR3 protein: CAWSPQETQYF. CDR3 bases: TGTGCCTGGAGTCCCCAAGAGACCCAGTACTTC. The full variable domain, rest sourced from reference TRBV30 and TRBJ2-5, is SQTIHQWPATLVQPVGSPLSLECTVEGTSNPNLYWYRQAAGRGLQLLFYSVGIGQISSEVPQNLSASRPQDRQFILSSKKLLLSDSGFYLCAWSPQETQYFGPGTRLLVL.

This clonotype was found many times. J is TRBJ2-1 and V is TRBV4-2; weak D call: TRBD2 (6 bases). Trimming took off 0 bases at V and 2 bases at J, with 11 bases between the two ends. The CDR3 spans 16 residues. Germline CDR1 reads LGHNA; CDR2 reads YNFKEQ. The CDR3 nucleotides are TGTGCCAGCAGCCAAGAAGGGAGGCCTACCTACAATGAGCAGTTCTTC. Its translation: CASSQEGRPTYNEQFF.

V and J are TRBV4-2 and TRBJ1-4, with 9 bases lining up with TRBD1. V was pared by 4 bases and J by 6 bases, with 6 bases of the junction left unmatched. Per the germline V gene, CDR1 is LGHNA and CDR2 is YNFKEQ. CDR3 length equals 15 residues. CDR3 region: CASSPLQGADEKLFF. CDR3 DNA: TGTGCCAGCAGCCCCTTACAGGGGGCCGATGAAAAACTGTTTTTT.

This clonotype was picked up many times. V is TRBV20-1 and J is TRBJ2-1, with TRBD2 matching over 8 bases. Germline V gene data show CDR1 as DFQATT and CDR2 as SNEGSKA (reference sequence). This CDR3 contains 14 residues. Trimming at V came to 5 bases and at J to 8 bases, leaving 11 bases not matched to a gene. The CDR3, as DNA: TGCAGTGCTGGAGGTCGGGGGGGCGGCGATGAGCAGTTCTTC. This sequence encodes CSAGGRGGGDEQFF.

This clonotype was seen ten or more times. The DNA for the CDR3 is TGTGCCCGGGGAGGCGGATTGTACGAGCAGTACTTC. Its translation is CARGGGLYEQYF. The chain employs TRBV30 and TRBJ2-7; D possibly corresponds to TRBD2 (6 bases). Germline V gene data show CDR1 as GTSNPN and CDR2 as SVGIG (reference sequence). The CDR3 covers 12 residues. Trimming took off 8 bases at V and 4 bases at J, with 15 bases between the two ends. Full variable domain (rest looked up from reference TRBV30 and TRBJ2-7): SQTIHQWPATLVQPVGSPLSLECTVEGTSNPNLYWYRQAAGRGLQLLFYSVGIGQISSEVPQNLSASRPQDRQFILSSKKLLLSDSGFYLCARGGGLYEQYFGPGTRLTVT.

Ten or more counts support this clonotype. This sequence joins TRBV29-1 and TRBJ1-1, with D possibly matching TRBD1 (6 bases). CDR3 length: 13 residues. V dropped 1 base and J dropped 1 base, with 7 bases sitting between them. Germline loops: CDR1 SQVTM, CDR2 ANQGSEA. The CDR3: CSVEVGGNTEAFF. Here the CDR3 DNA reads TGCAGCGTTGAAGTAGGGGGGAACACTGAAGCTTTCTTT.

This clonotype has just a few counts. The chain combines TRBV12-3 or TRBV12-4 with TRBJ2-2; 12 bases match TRBD2. CDR3 length: 16 amino acids. Losses at the gene ends were 3 bases for V and 7 bases for J; bases not matched to a gene: 6. The CDR3 here is CASSFETSGGNGELFF. The CDR3 DNA reads as TGTGCCAGCAGTTTCGAGACTAGCGGGGGTAACGGGGAGCTGTTTTTT.

This clonotype has a count of ten or more. The chain carries TRBV5-1 and TRBJ1-6; TRBD1 aligns across 7 bases. Germline CDR1 SGHRS, CDR2 YFSETQ. The trim removed 1 base at V and 4 bases at J, leaving 11 bases unmatched. CDR3 length equals 18 residues. The CDR3 here is CASSLTGAYVEYNSPLHF. Written as DNA, the CDR3 is TGCGCCAGCAGCTTGACAGGGGCTTACGTAGAATATAATTCACCCCTCCACTTT.

This clonotype has only a few counts. The chain joins TRBV6-1 to TRBJ1-5; TRBD1 is a possible D gene (6 bases). Germline CDR1 is MNHNS and CDR2 is SASEGT. V lost 2 bases and J lost 4, with 15 bases in between. This CDR3 is built from 16 residues. This CDR3 reads CASSERTGGLNQPQHF. The CDR3 bases are TGTGCCAGCAGTGAACGGACGGGGGGGCTGAATCAGCCCCAGCATTTT.

This clonotype has at least ten counts. The J gene is TRBJ1-6, the V gene TRBV5-1; D perhaps matches TRBD1 (5 bases). The germline V and J ends were trimmed by 5 bases and 5 bases, with 14 bases remaining between them. CDR1 and CDR2 from the germline V gene are SGHRS and YFSETQ. CDR3 length: 15 amino acids. The CDR3 coding sequence is TGCGCCAGCAGTCCCATGGGGGGAGATAATTCACCCCTCCACTTT. As protein: CASSPMGGDNSPLHF.

In its sample, this clonotype was seen a few times. The V call is TRBV2, the J call TRBJ1-4; TRBD1 agrees at 8 bases. With V trimmed by 7 bases and J by 8 bases, 12 bases remained unmatched. Germline V CDR1 and CDR2: SNHLY, FYNNEI. CDR3 length: 15 amino acids. CDR3 DNA: TGTGCCAGCAAAGCGGACAGGGCGAGGAGGGAAAAACTGTTTTTT. Residues: CASKADRARREKLFF.

This clonotype was counted many times. The chain recombines TRBV12-3 or TRBV12-4 with TRBJ1-1, with a weak D call TRBD1 (6 bases). The V gene lost 6 bases and the J gene lost 1 base, with 12 bases spanning the gap. CDR3 length: 14 amino acids. The CDR3 protein is CASSTGIPNTEAFF. CDR3 DNA: TGTGCCAGCAGCACAGGGATTCCGAACACTGAAGCTTTCTTT.

This clonotype was observed a few times. V usage is TRBV5-1 and J usage is TRBJ2-2; D is unclear. Looked up from germline, CDR1 is SGHRS and CDR2 is YFSETQ. There are 13 residues in the CDR3. V lost 7 bases, J lost 1 base, and 8 bases lay in between. The CDR3 sequence is CASLEGNTGELFF. CDR3 in DNA: TGCGCCAGCCTAGAAGGGAACACCGGGGAGCTGTTTTTT.

This clonotype has just one count. V usage is TRBV27 and J usage is TRBJ1-1; 9 nucleotides align to TRBD1. The CDR3 covers 15 residues. Germline V gene data show CDR1 as MNHEY and CDR2 as SMNVEV (reference sequence). V was pared by 4 bases and J by 3 bases, with 6 bases of the junction left unmatched. CDR3 in amino acids: CASSSLGQGYTEAFF. In nucleotides, the CDR3 is TGTGCCAGCAGTTCATTGGGACAGGGATACACTGAAGCTTTCTTT.

This clonotype was counted many times. The chain combines TRBV18 with TRBJ2-3, with D hard to call. CDR1 KGHSH and CDR2 LQKENI come from the germline V gene. The CDR3 has 11 amino acids. V gave up 2 bases and J gave up 4 bases, with 1 base separating them. The CDR3, as DNA: TGTGCCAGCTCACCATCAGATACGCAGTATTTT. This gives the protein CASSPSDTQYF. Together with reference TRBV18 and TRBJ2-3, the CDR3 gives the full variable domain: NAGVMQNPRHLVRRRGQEARLRCSPMKGHSHVYWYRQLPEEGLKFMVYLQKENIIDESGMPKERFSAEFPKEGPSILRIQQVVRGDSAAYFCASSPSDTQYFGPGTRLTVL.

This clonotype was seen many times. This chain links TRBV4-1 with TRBJ2-7; TRBD1 aligns across 8 bases. The V gene's germline CDR1 is MGHRA and CDR2 YSYEKL. The CDR3 consists of 18 residues. The trim removed 4 bases at V and 0 bases at J, leaving 14 bases unmatched. The CDR3 DNA is TGCGCCAGCAGCCTGCGGGACAGGAATGTAGACTACTCCTACGAGCAGTACTTC. Amino acid sequence: CASSLRDRNVDYSYEQYF.